This T cell receptor beta chain was recovered during a study of identical twins. TCRdb independently ran MiXCR on the 5' RACE reads; one entry per CDR3 protein. The table records 400,000 to 600,000 distinct CDR3 sequences, 20% to 25% of them present only once. This clonotype was seen ten or more times. The sample was also reused in another study, on yellow fever vaccine responses in identical twins.

Sequences were obtained from CD4+ T cells sorted from blood. The sequence was obtained from a woman aged 18-30 years in good health.

In DNA, the CDR3 is TGTGCCAGCAGGCTTCTAGCAGAGACCCAGTACTTC. It encodes CASRLLAETQYF. The chain couples TRBV12-3 or TRBV12-4 to TRBJ2-5; the D gene is possibly TRBD2 (5 bases). This CDR3 has 12 amino acids. With 6 bases removed from V and 4 bases from J, the gap between germline ends came to 9 bases.